This T cell receptor (beta chain) was found in a study of blood T cell repertoires in COVID-19. In the original processing: The authors estimated nucleated cell counts from reference gene primer amplification. Repertoires were generated with immunoSEQ multiplex PCR, while TCRdb's copy carries only in-frame clones and drops some. The V and J calls and clone size were taken over from that table, and D and trimming were inferred from the DNA. The sample lists 490,000 or so clones, about 85% occurring once. Remarks on this clone: This specimen includes other DNA sequences encoding the same CDR3.

Sample: PBMCs or T cells enriched from blood (not recorded which). The clonotype comes from a woman aged 60-70 years who had recovered from COVID-19.

CDR3 amino acids: CASSQQGNGYTF. CDR3 DNA: TGTGCCAGCAGCCAGCAGGGTAATGGCTACACCTTC. This chain links TRBV3-1 (or the pseudogene TRBV3-2) with TRBJ1-2, with D perhaps TRBD1 (5 bases). Germline V gives CDR1 LGHDT, CDR2 YNNKEL (reference sequence). The CDR3 contains 12 residues. Trimming stripped 3 bases from V and 6 bases from J, with 8 bases between.